One sample yielded the 17 T cell receptor beta chains listed below, sequenced in a study of metastatic and nonmetastatic thyroid tumors. MiXCR reprocessed the PCR reads for TCRdb. The data contain tens of thousands of clones, roughly 15% of them singletons. Thyroid surgery had not been preceded by any treatment in any patient. Sequencing was carried out using blood. The receptors were sampled from a female donor with papillary thyroid cancer or a benign thyroid nodule (not recorded which). Some clones in this sample may be carry-over from other donors' samples.

Concerning this clone itself: A much larger clonotype is one base distant, so this may be a read error. The chain's CDR3 is CASSLAPPPRDTQYF. The CDR3 DNA follows: TGTGCCAGCAGCTTAGCACCTCCCCCTAGGGATACGCAGTATTTT. The gene calls are TRBV7-2 and TRBJ2-3; D not certain. The CDR3 consists of 15 residues. The germline V gene encodes CDR1 SGHTA and CDR2 FQGNSA. With 0 bases removed from V and 6 bases from J, the gap between germline ends came to 13 bases.

There are a few counts of this clone. This may come from a read error, since a much larger clone is one base off. The rearrangement links TRBV11-3 to TRBJ1-1, with D unclear. V was trimmed by 2 bases and J by 6 bases, leaving 7 bases between them. CDR3 length: 12 residues. From germline, CDR1 is SGHNT and CDR2 YENEEA. The CDR3 protein is CASSLSNAEAFF. CDR3 nucleotide sequence: TGTGCCAGCAGCTTAAGTAACGCTGAAGCTTTCTTT.

This clone was picked up many times. The chain is built from TRBV15 and TRBJ2-7; D might be TRBD1 or TRBD2, each matching 6 bases. Germline V gives CDR1 LNHNV, CDR2 YYDKDF (reference sequence). The CDR3 extends over 15 amino acids. V lost 5 bases and J 0 bases, leaving 14 bases between the germline ends. The DNA of the CDR3 is TGTGCCACCAGCCTGAGGGGGGCAGACTCCTACGAGCAGTACTTC. Amino acid sequence: CATSLRGADSYEQYF.

As concerns this clone: Given the absence of the conserved phenylalanine or tryptophan at the CDR3 end, a read error is likely. V is TRBV6-1 and J is TRBJ1-2, with 7 bases lining up with TRBD1. The CDR3 runs to 15 residues. Germline trimming cut 5 bases from V and 5 bases from J; bases unmatched to any gene: 11. Germline V CDR1 and CDR2: MNHNS, SASEGT. The CDR3 nucleotides are TGTGCCAGCAGTTCCCTGGACAGGCGAATATATGGCTACACCCTC. It specifies CASSSLDRRIYGYTL.

In its sample, this clone was seen many times. CDR3 amino acids: CASSQDRPRVNEQYF. CDR3 sequence (DNA): TGTGCCAGCAGCCAAGATAGGCCCAGGGTGAACGAGCAGTACTTC. This chain connects TRBV14 to TRBJ2-7; D is possibly TRBD1 (5 bases). V lost 0 bases to trimming and J lost 5 bases, with 14 bases between them. Per germline, CDR1 SGHDN and CDR2 FVKESK. This CDR3 is 15 amino acids long. Together with reference TRBV14 and TRBJ2-7, the CDR3 gives the full variable domain: EAGVTQFPSHSVIEKGQTVTLRCDPISGHDNLYWYRRVMGKEIKFLLHFVKESKQDESGMPNNRFLAERTGGTYSTLKVQPAELEDSGVYFCASSQDRPRVNEQYFGPGTRLTVT.

This clone occurred many times. A single base separates this from a much larger clone, so it may be a read error. This sequence joins TRBV6-1 and TRBJ2-7; 7 positions match TRBD1. Germline lookup yields CDR1 MNHNS and CDR2 SASEGT. The CDR3 covers 15 residues. The CDR3 DNA reads TGTGCCAGCAGCCTACAGGGGTGGTTCTCCTACAAGCAGTACTTC. This encodes CASSLQGWFSYKQYF.

This clone was seen only a few times. A much larger clone differs from this one at a single base, so this may be a read error. V usage is TRBV11-3 and J usage is TRBJ2-1, with 10 bases lining up with TRBD2. The CDR3 is 14 amino acids. The V gene's germline CDR1 is SGHNT and CDR2 YENEEA. The DNA of the CDR3 is TGTGCCAGCGGCTTAGAACTAGCGGGAAGCGAGCAGTTCTTC. Amino acids: CASGLELAGSEQFF.

There are a few counts of this clone. The V call is TRBV2, the J call TRBJ1-4; D may be TRBD1 (6 bases). Germline lookup yields CDR1 SNHLY and CDR2 FYNNEI. V lost 7 bases to trimming and J lost 8 bases, with 11 bases between them. The CDR3 loop spans 12 amino acids. CDR3 sequence: CASKGGGEKLFF. The CDR3 DNA reads TGTGCCAGCAAGGGGGGTGGCGAAAAACTGTTTTTT.

This clone was seen ten or more times. As DNA, the CDR3 is TGCAGCGGAGAACCGGGACAGGGATTCACAGATACGCAGTATTTT. Amino acids: CSGEPGQGFTDTQYF. The V and J genes are TRBV29-1 and TRBJ2-3; 9 bases match TRBD1. Germline V gene lookup returns CDR1 SQVTM and CDR2 ANQGSEA. V lost 7 bases, J lost 2 bases, and 10 bases stayed unmatched. The CDR3 sequence is 15 residues long.

Many counts were recorded for this clone. The chain carries TRBV6-1 and TRBJ1-5; D is ambiguous. V was pared by 0 bases and J by 9 bases, with 12 bases between. The CDR3 contains 14 residues. Germline assignment: CDR1 MNHNS and CDR2 SASEGT. The CDR3 DNA reads as TGTGCCAGCAGTGAAGCGCAGGCGGGAGGGCCCCAGCATTTT. Protein: CASSEAQAGGPQHF.

Ten or more counts support this clone. This chain links TRBV28 with TRBJ1-2; no definite D call. The ends were cut back, 6 bases at V and 3 bases at J, with 14 bases in the middle. Germline values: CDR1 MDHEN, CDR2 SYDVKM. The CDR3 runs 14 residues. The CDR3 loop reads CASRPPPWDYGYTF. The CDR3 bases are TGTGCCAGCAGACCCCCCCCCTGGGACTATGGCTACACCTTC.

A word on this clone: Germline and junction disagree at one end, which may indicate a read error. The V call is TRBV12-3 or TRBV12-4, the J call TRBJ1-1, with D unclear. The CDR3 sequence is 12 residues long. CDR3 sequence reads: CTSRMRQSEAFF. CDR3 coding DNA: TGTACCAGCAGGATGCGTCAATCTGAAGCTTTCTTT.

This clone was counted a few times. The V gene is TRBV2, the J gene TRBJ2-4; D gene uncertain. CDR1 SNHLY and CDR2 FYNNEI come from the germline V gene. Trimming removed 3 bases at V and 0 bases at J, with 6 bases between. The CDR3 length is 14 residues. This chain's CDR3 is CASSEWIAKNIQYF. CDR3 nucleotide sequence: TGTGCCAGCAGTGAGTGGATAGCCAAAAACATTCAGTACTTC.

In this sample, this clone turned up many times. The gene calls are TRBV11-2 and TRBJ1-6, with D tentatively TRBD1 (5 bases). The ends were cut back, 1 base at V and 9 bases at J, with 16 bases in the middle. The CDR3 runs to 16 residues. Germline V gene sequence: CDR1 SGHAT, CDR2 FQNNGV. CDR3 sequence: CASSLVSGTAFSPLHF. CDR3 in DNA: TGTGCCAGCAGCTTAGTTTCCGGGACGGCTTTTTCACCCCTCCACTTT.

V usage is TRBV24-1 and J usage is TRBJ1-2; 8 bases align to TRBD1. CDR3 length: 14 amino acids. V dropped 3 bases and J dropped 6; count of bases not matched to a gene: 5. Germline CDR1 reads KGHDR; CDR2 reads SFDVKD. CDR3 sequence reads: CATSDAGGRDGYTF. The CDR3 nucleotides read TGTGCCACCAGTGATGCAGGGGGCAGAGATGGCTACACCTTC.

This clone occurred many times. The rearrangement uses TRBV11-2 and TRBJ2-5, with 7 nucleotides matching TRBD2. Trimming took 0 bases from V and 5 from J; bases not matched to a gene: 6. This CDR3 has 15 amino acids. Germline V gives CDR1 SGHAT, CDR2 FQNNGV. CDR3 sequence reads: CASSLDPGGWETQYF. The CDR3 nucleotides are TGTGCCAGCAGCTTAGATCCGGGAGGATGGGAGACCCAGTACTTC.

This clone was seen at least ten times. This chain uses TRBV19 with TRBJ2-7; 10 positions match TRBD2. The V and J ends lost 5 bases and 3 bases, in that order; junction bases with no gene match: 7. The CDR3 has 15 amino acids. CDR1 is LNHDA, CDR2 SQIVND, per germline (reference sequence). DNA of the CDR3: TGTGCCAGTAGTGGAACCGGGACTAGCGTCTACGAGCAGTACTTC. It is translated as CASSGTGTSVYEQYF.